This TCR beta chain was recorded in a study of T cell responses to AZD1222 COVID-19 vaccine. Regarding the study as a whole: Among vaccine-associated CD4 TCRs, coverage spanned spike, with dominance at 160-218 and 743-854. Donors in the cohort were predominantly white British and more often female, and clonal diversity was possibly underestimated.

Sequenced by immunoSEQ multiplex PCR; TCRdb stores in-frame clones only, minus some. This table holds about 88,000 clones, roughly nine tenths found once. CDR3 length equals 15 residues. Germline assignment: CDR1 SGHRS and CDR2 YFSETQ. Trimming cost V 4 bases and J 1 base; bases outside gene matches: 7. Worth noting for this clone: Its antigen remains unidentified.

The chain carries TRBV5-1 and TRBJ2-5, with 7 bases fitting TRBD2. This receptor was taken from an adult in good health. Sample: peripheral blood, taken on day 0 of AZD1222 vaccination. The CDR3 region is CASSPYGGTQETQYF. The CDR3 DNA follows: TGCGCCAGCAGCCCATACGGGGGGACCCAAGAGACCCAGTACTTC.